This is a list of T cell receptor beta chains from one sample in a study of blood T cell repertoires in COVID-19. Repertoires were generated with immunoSEQ multiplex PCR, while TCRdb's copy carries only in-frame clones and drops some. The sample lists 430,000 or so clones, roughly 90% occurring once. Material for sequencing was PBMCs or T cells enriched from blood (not recorded which). The receptors stem from a woman aged 40 to 50 who had recovered from COVID-19. The CDR3 runs from the conserved cysteine through the conserved F or W. A D gene is named only where the DNA matches it firmly. Rows may omit the clone size; those that give it use once, few, many or a size class.

CDR3nt	CDR3aa	j_gene	abundance	d_gene	v_gene
TGTGCCAGCAGTTTCGGCAGCGATCAGCCCCAGCATTTT	CASSFGSDQPQHF	TRBJ1-5	.	.	TRBV27
TGCAGTGCCAGTCACCTGGACAGGGATGCTTTCTTT	CSASHLDRDAFF	TRBJ1-1	.	TRBD1	TRBV20-1
TGTGCCAGCAGACGCCCAGGCGCGAACACCGGGGAGCTGTTTTTT	CASRRPGANTGELFF	TRBJ2-2	.	.	TRBV7-9
TGTGCCAGCAGTGAATATCCTAGGACAGGGAATACGCAGTATTTT	CASSEYPRTGNTQYF	TRBJ2-3	.	TRBD1	TRBV25-1
TGTGCCAGCAGCAAAGAGGCGGGGAGGGGCAATCAGCCCCAGCATTTT	CASSKEAGRGNQPQHF	TRBJ1-5	.	.	TRBV21-1
TGTGCCAGCAGTTACGGCGGGAGGGTCGCCGGGGAGCTGTTTTTT	CASSYGGRVAGELFF	TRBJ2-2	.	TRBD2	TRBV6-2/TRBV6-3
TGCGCCAGCAGCCGCCTATGGGGACAGTCCTATGGCTACACCTTC	CASSRLWGQSYGYTF	TRBJ1-2	.	TRBD1	TRBV4-1
TGCGCCAGCAGCCTGGGGCCCAGGTCCTACGAGCAGTACTTC	CASSLGPRSYEQYF	TRBJ2-7	.	.	TRBV4-1
TGCGCCAGCACCAATGGACTAGCGGGATGGGACAATGAGCAGTTCTTC	CASTNGLAGWDNEQFF	TRBJ2-1	.	TRBD2	TRBV5-1
TGTGCCAGCAGTTTCGGACCCGCGGGGACCGGGGAGCTGTTTTTT	CASSFGPAGTGELFF	TRBJ2-2	.	.	TRBV27
TGTGCCAGCAGTTCGGCCTCCGGGACAGGGGGTAAGGGGACTGAAGCTTTCTTT	CASSSASGTGGKGTEAFF	TRBJ1-1	.	TRBD1	TRBV5-5
TGTGCCAGCAGCTTAGGGACTAGCGGGGTCGCGAACACCGGGGAGCTGTTTTTT	CASSLGTSGVANTGELFF	TRBJ2-2	.	TRBD2	TRBV5-4
TGTGCCAGCAGCTTAGAGGCGGTTAGCGGGGCTTACAATGAGCAGTTCTTC	CASSLEAVSGAYNEQFF	TRBJ2-1	.	TRBD2	TRBV7-6
TGTGCCGCGGGCGGGACTTACAATGAGCAGTTCTTC	CAAGGTYNEQFF	TRBJ2-1	.	.	TRBV10-3
TGTGCCAGCAGCTTGGGTGGGACTAGCGGGAGCTACGAGCAGTACTTC	CASSLGGTSGSYEQYF	TRBJ2-7	.	TRBD2	TRBV5-4
TGTGCCAGCAGTCCGCCGGGTGTTGGGACGCAGTATTTT	CASSPPGVGTQYF	TRBJ2-3	.	.	TRBV27
TGTGCCAGCAGTGGGTTAGCGGGAAGATTAAGCGAGCAGTACTTC	CASSGLAGRLSEQYF	TRBJ2-7	.	TRBD2	TRBV27
TGCGCCAGCAGCCAAGGGACTAGCGGATACAATGAGCAGTTCTTC	CASSQGTSGYNEQFF	TRBJ2-1	.	TRBD2	TRBV4-3
TGTGCCAGCAGTCCAGGGTCTGGCTACACCTTC	CASSPGSGYTF	TRBJ1-2	.	.	TRBV7-9
TGTGCCAGCAGCCCGACGATGACAGGGATCGGAAACACCATATATTTT	CASSPTMTGIGNTIYF	TRBJ1-3	.	TRBD1	TRBV9
TGTGCCAGTAGGGGGGAGTCAGGGGATTATAGCAATCAGCCCCAGCATTTT	CASRGESGDYSNQPQHF	TRBJ1-5	.	.	TRBV19
TGTGCCAGCAGCGAGGGAGGTACAGGGGCATATGGCTACACCTTC	CASSEGGTGAYGYTF	TRBJ1-2	few	TRBD1	TRBV9
TGTGCCAGTAGAACAAGCGGGCGGACCTCCTACGAGCAGTACTTC	CASRTSGRTSYEQYF	TRBJ2-7	.	.	TRBV19
TGTGCCAGCCAAAAGGGGATGCGGGAGTCCGACGAGCAGTACTTC	CASQKGMRESDEQYF	TRBJ2-7	.	TRBD2	TRBV6-5
TGTGCCAGCACCGACAGCTACTATGGCTACACCTTC	CASTDSYYGYTF	TRBJ1-2	.	.	TRBV6-5
TGTGCCTGGAGTGAGCCTGGGAGGAGTGGCTACACCTTC	CAWSEPGRSGYTF	TRBJ1-2	.	.	TRBV30
TGTGCCAGTAGTGTCTTCCCGGGACAGGGGACGGGGACCCAGTACTTC	CASSVFPGQGTGTQYF	TRBJ2-5	.	TRBD1	TRBV19
TGTGCCAGCAGCTTAGCCTCAGGGGTCTATGGCTACACCTTC	CASSLASGVYGYTF	TRBJ1-2	.	.	TRBV7-2
TGTGCCAGCAGCTCCATTTCACCTCAACAGGATGTCGATGGCTACACCTTC	CASSSISPQQDVDGYTF	TRBJ1-2	.	.	TRBV7-9
TGTGCCAGCAGCGTAAGGGGAACTAGCACAGATACGCAGTATTTT	CASSVRGTSTDTQYF	TRBJ2-3	.	.	TRBV9
TGTGCCAGCAGCCTACAATGGAGCTCCTACAATGAGCAGTTCTTC	CASSLQWSSYNEQFF	TRBJ2-1	.	.	TRBV3-1/TRBV3-2
TGTGCCACTGAACTGGGGACAGGAGGACCAGAAGCTTTCTTT	CATELGTGGPEAFF	TRBJ1-1	.	TRBD1	TRBV6-1
TGTGCCAGCAGCGCTGGACAGTACACTGAAGCTTTCTTT	CASSAGQYTEAFF	TRBJ1-1	.	.	TRBV6-4
TGCGCCAGCAGCCAGGGGTTTCAGGGGATTCAATATGGCTACACCTTC	CASSQGFQGIQYGYTF	TRBJ1-2	few	.	TRBV4-1
TGCGCCAGCAGCCAAGGGGTAGGGGGCGCATTCTATGGCTACACCTTC	CASSQGVGGAFYGYTF	TRBJ1-2	.	TRBD1	TRBV4-3
TGTGCCAGCAGTCGGGACAGGGCATATGAAAAACTGTTTTTT	CASSRDRAYEKLFF	TRBJ1-4	.	TRBD1	TRBV2
TGTGCCAGTAGTACTCCCAACAGGCTCCATGGCTACACCTTC	CASSTPNRLHGYTF	TRBJ1-2	.	.	TRBV19
TGCGCCACCTCGCTTAGCGGGCGTAACAATGAGCAGTTCTTC	CATSLSGRNNEQFF	TRBJ2-1	.	TRBD2	TRBV10-1
TGTGCCAGTAGTATTGGGGCCTTAGAGGACACTGAAGCTTTCTTT	CASSIGALEDTEAFF	TRBJ1-1	.	.	TRBV19
TGCGCCAGCAGCCCGGCCGGACAGCCGAACACTGAAGCTTTCTTT	CASSPAGQPNTEAFF	TRBJ1-1	.	.	TRBV5-1
TGTGCCAGCAGTGAACTCAATGAGCAGTTCTTC	CASSELNEQFF	TRBJ2-1	.	.	TRBV25-1
TGTGCCAGCACCCATGGCAGGGAAGTCTATGGCTACACCTTC	CASTHGREVYGYTF	TRBJ1-2	.	.	TRBV5-6
TGTGCCAGTAGTGAGGACAGGGATGCTTTCTTT	CASSEDRDAFF	TRBJ1-1	.	TRBD1	TRBV19
TGTGCCAGCAGCCCAAGGTGGCGGGAGGCCCACTCGACAGGGTACGAGCAGTACTTC	CASSPRWREAHSTGYEQYF	TRBJ2-7	.	.	TRBV7-8
TGTGCCAGCAGTTTTCTAGTAGGGAGGGAGCAGTTCTTC	CASSFLVGREQFF	TRBJ2-1	once	.	TRBV12-3/TRBV12-4